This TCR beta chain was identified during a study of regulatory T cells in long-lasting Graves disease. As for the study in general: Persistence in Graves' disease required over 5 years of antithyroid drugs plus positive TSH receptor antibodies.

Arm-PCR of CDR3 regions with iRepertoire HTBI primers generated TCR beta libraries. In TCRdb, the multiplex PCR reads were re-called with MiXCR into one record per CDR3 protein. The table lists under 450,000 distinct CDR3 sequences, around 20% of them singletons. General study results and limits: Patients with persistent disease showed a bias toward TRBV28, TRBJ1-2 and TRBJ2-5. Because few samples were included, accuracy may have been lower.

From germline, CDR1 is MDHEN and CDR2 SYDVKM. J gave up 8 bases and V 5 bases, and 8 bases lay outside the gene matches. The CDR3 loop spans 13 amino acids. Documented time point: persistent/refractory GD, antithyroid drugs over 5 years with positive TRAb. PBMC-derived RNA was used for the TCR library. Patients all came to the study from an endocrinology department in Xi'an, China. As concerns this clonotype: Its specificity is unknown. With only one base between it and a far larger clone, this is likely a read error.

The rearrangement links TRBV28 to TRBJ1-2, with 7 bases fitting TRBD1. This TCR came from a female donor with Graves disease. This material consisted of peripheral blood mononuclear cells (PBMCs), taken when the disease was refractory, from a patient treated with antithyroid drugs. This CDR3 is CASSGFNRGGYTF. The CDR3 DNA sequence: TGTGCCAGCAGTGGGTTTAACAGGGGCGGCTACACCTTC.